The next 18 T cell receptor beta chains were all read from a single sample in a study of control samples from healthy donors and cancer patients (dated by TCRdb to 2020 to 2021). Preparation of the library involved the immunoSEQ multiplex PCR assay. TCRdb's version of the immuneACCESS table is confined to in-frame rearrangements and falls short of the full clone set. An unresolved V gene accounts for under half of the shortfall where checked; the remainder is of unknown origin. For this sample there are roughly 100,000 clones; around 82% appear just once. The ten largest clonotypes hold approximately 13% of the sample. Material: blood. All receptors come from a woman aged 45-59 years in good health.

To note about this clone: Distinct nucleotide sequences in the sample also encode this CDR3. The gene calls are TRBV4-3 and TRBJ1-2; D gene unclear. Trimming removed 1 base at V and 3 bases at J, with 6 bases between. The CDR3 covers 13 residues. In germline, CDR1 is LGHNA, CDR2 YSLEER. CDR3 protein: CASSQAGDYGYTF. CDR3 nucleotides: TGCGCCAGCAGCCAAGCCGGGGACTATGGCTACACCTTC.

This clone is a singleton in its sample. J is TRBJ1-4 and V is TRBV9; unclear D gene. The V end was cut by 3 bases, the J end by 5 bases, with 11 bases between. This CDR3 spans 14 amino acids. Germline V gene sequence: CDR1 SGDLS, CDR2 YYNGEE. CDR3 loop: CASSEGQINEKLFF. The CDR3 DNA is TGTGCCAGCAGCGAAGGGCAGATCAATGAAAAACTGTTTTTT.

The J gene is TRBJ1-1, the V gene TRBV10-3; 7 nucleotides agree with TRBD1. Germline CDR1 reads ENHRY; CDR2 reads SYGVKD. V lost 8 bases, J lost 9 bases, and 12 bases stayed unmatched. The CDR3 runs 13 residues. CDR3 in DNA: TGTGCCATCCACGGAGGACAGGCCGTTCAAGCTTTCTTT. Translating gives CAIHGGQAVQAFF.

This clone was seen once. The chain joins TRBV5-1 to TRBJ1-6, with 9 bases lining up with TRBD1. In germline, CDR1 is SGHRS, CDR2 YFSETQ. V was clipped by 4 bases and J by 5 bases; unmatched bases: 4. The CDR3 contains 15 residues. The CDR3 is CASSLRTGDNSPLHF. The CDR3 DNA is TGCGCCAGCAGCCTGAGGACAGGGGATAATTCACCCCTCCACTTT.

The CDR3 DNA follows: TGCAGCGTTAGACAGGGGGAATCCTATAATTCACCCCTCCACTTT. It is translated as CSVRQGESYNSPLHF. The V and J genes are TRBV29-1 and TRBJ1-6, with 9 bases lining up with TRBD1. Losses at the gene ends were 5 bases for V and 1 base for J; bases not matched to a gene: 3. This CDR3 is built from 15 residues. CDR1 SQVTM and CDR2 ANQGSEA come from the germline V gene.

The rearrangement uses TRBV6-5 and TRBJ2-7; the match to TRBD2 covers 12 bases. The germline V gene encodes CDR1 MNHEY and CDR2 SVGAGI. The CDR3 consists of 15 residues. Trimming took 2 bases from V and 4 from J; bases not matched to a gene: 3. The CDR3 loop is CASSYRTSGVYEQYF. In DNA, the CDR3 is TGTGCCAGCAGTTACCGGACTAGCGGGGTTTACGAGCAGTACTTC.

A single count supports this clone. The CDR3 sequence is CASSWADRNTTYEQYF. The CDR3 DNA reads TGTGCCAGCAGTTGGGCGGACAGGAATACTACCTACGAGCAGTACTTC. The chain links TRBV7-3 to TRBJ2-7, with TRBD1 matching 7 bases. The CDR3 length is 16 residues. Germline CDR1 reads SGHTA; CDR2 reads FQGTGA. The J segment lost 2 bases and the V segment lost 6 bases, leaving 13 bases of the junction unmatched.

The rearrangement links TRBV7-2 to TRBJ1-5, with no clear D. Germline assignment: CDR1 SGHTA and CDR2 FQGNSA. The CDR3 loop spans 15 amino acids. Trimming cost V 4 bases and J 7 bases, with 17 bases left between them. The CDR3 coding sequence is TGTGCCAGCAGCTCCCAGAGCGAGGGTAGCCAGCCCCAGCATTTT. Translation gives CASSSQSEGSQPQHF.

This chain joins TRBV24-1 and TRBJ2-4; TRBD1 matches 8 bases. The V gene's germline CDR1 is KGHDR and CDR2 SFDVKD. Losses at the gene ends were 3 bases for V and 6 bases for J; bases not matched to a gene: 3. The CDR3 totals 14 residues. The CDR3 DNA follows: TGTGCCACCAGTGATCCCCAGGGGGCAAACATTCAGTACTTC. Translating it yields CATSDPQGANIQYF.

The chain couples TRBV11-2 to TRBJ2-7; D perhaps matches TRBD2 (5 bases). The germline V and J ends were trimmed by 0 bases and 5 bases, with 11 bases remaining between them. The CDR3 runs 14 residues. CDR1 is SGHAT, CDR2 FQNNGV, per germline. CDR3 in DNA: TGTGCCAGCAGCTTAGATCTGAGGGTACACGAGCAGTACTTC. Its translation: CASSLDLRVHEQYF.

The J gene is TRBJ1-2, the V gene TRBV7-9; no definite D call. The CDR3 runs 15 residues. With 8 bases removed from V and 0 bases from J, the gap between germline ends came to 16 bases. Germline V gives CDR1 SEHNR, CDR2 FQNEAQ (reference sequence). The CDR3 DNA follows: TGTGCCAGCGCCCCGGTGGCGGATGCTAACTATGGCTACACCTTC. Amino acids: CASAPVADANYGYTF. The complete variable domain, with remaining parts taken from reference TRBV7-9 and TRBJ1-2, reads DTGVSQNPRHKITKRGQNVTFRCDPISEHNRLYWYRQTLGQGPEFLTYFQNEAQLEKSRLLSDRFSAERPKGSFSTLEIQRTEQGDSAMYLCASAPVADANYGYTFGSGTRLTVV.

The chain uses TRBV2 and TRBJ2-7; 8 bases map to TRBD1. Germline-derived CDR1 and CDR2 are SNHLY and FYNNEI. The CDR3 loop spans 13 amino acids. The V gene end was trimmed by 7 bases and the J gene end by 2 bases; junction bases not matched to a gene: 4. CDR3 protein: CASTRGLTYEQYF. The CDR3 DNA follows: TGTGCCAGCACCAGGGGGCTAACCTACGAGCAGTACTTC.

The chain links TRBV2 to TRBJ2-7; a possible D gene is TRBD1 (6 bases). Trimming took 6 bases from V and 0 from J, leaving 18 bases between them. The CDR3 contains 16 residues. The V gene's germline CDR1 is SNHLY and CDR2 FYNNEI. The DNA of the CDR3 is TGTGCCAGCAGGACGGCAGGGGCAATGAGCTCCTACGAGCAGTACTTC. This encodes CASRTAGAMSSYEQYF.

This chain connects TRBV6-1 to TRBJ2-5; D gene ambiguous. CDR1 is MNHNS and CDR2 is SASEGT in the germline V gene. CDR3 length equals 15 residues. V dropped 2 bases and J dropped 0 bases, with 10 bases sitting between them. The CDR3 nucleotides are TGTGCCAGCAGTGAACGGCGGCAGAACCAAGAGACCCAGTACTTC. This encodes CASSERRQNQETQYF.

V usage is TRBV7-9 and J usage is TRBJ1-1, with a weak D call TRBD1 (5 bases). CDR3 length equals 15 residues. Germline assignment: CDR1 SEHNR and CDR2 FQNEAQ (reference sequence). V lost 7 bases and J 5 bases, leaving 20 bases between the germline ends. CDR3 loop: CASIKMQGLGTEAFF. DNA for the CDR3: TGTGCCAGCATCAAAATGCAGGGATTGGGGACTGAAGCTTTCTTT.

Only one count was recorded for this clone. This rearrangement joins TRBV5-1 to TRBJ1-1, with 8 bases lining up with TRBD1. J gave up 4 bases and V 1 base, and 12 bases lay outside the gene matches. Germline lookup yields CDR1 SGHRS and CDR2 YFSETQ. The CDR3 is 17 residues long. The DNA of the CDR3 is TGCGCCAGCAGCTTGATGTTTGGAACAGGGGGTCTCACTGAAGCTTTCTTT. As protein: CASSLMFGTGGLTEAFF.

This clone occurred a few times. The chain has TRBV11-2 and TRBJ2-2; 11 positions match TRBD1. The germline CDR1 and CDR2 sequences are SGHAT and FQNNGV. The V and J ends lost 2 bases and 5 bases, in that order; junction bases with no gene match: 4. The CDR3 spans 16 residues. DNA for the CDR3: TGTGCCAGCAGCTTATGGGGGACAGGGGGTACCGGGGAGCTGTTTTTT. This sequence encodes CASSLWGTGGTGELFF. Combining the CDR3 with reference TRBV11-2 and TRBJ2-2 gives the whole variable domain EAGVAQSPRYKIIEKRQSVAFWCNPISGHATLYWYQQILGQGPKLLIQFQNNGVVDDSQLPKDRFSAERLKGVDSTLKIQPAKLEDSAVYLCASSLWGTGGTGELFFGEGSRLTVL.

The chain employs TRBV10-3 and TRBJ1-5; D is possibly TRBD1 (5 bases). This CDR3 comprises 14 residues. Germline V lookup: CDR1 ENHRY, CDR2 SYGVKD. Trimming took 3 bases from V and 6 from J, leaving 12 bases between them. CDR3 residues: CAISDREGFQPQHF. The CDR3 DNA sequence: TGTGCCATCAGTGACAGGGAAGGTTTTCAGCCCCAGCATTTT.